The clone carrying this TCR beta chain has a handful of counts. Sequencing was performed with immunoSEQ multiplex PCR; in TCRdb, only in-frame clones are kept and a portion is missing. The sample carries about 91,000 clones, around four fifths recorded once. This record comes from a study of OX40 agonist ivuxolimab in advanced cancers. Study-wide context: A male proportion of approximately 83% was recorded, with mean age approximately 60 years and range about 20 to 79.

The receptor was isolated from an adult with an advanced solid tumor such as melanoma, head and neck, liver or kidney cancer. The sample in question was CD4+ or CD8+ T cells sorted from blood, obtained in a trial of the OX40 agonist ivuxolimab.

DNA of the CDR3: TGTGCCAGTAGTATACGTAGAAATCAGCCCCAGCATTTT. Residues: CASSIRRNQPQHF. The chain carries TRBV19 and TRBJ1-5; no clear D. The CDR3 covers 13 residues. From germline, CDR1 is LNHDA and CDR2 SQIVND (reference sequence). The V gene lost 2 bases and the J gene lost 4 bases, with 6 bases spanning the gap.